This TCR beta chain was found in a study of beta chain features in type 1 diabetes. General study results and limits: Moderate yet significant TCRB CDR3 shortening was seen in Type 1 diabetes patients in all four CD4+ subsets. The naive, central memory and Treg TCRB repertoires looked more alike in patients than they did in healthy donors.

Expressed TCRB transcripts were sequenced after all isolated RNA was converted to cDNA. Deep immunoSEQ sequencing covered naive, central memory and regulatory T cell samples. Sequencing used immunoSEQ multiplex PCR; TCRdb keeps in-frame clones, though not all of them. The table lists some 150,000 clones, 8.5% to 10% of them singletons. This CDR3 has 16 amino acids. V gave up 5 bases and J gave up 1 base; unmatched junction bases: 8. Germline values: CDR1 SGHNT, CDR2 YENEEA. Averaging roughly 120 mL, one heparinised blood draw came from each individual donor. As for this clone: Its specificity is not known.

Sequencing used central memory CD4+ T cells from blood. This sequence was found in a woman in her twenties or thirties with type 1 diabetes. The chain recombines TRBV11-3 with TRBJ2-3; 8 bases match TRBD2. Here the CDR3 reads CASSLIAGMGTDTQYF. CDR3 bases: TGTGCCAGCAGCCTAATAGCGGGAATGGGCACAGATACGCAGTATTTT.